A selection of T cell receptor beta chains follows, all from one sample in a study of glioma-infiltrating T cells after dendritic cell vaccination. Some clones are missing from TCRdb's copy, which holds only in-frame ones; the method was immunoSEQ multiplex PCR. The table lists tens of thousands of clones, roughly 87% of them singletons. The sequencing here drew on blood, taken after dendritic cell vaccination. These receptors all come from a human donor with glioblastoma. Each CDR3 is given with its conserved first and last residue. A D gene is named only where the DNA matches it firmly. A row's size may be missing; if present it is once, few, many or a size class.

J gene | D gene | V gene | clone size | CDR3 DNA | CDR3 protein
TRBJ1-4 | . | TRBV2 | . | TGTGCCAGCTCAGGGTTAGGGGAAAAACTGTTTTTT | CASSGLGEKLFF
TRBJ2-7 | TRBD1 | TRBV4-3 | . | TGCGCCAGCAGCCTTGGACAGGGTCAACCTTACGAGCAGTACTTC | CASSLGQGQPYEQYF
TRBJ2-5 | TRBD1 | TRBV15 | . | TGTGCCACCAGCTTACGAACAGGGGGCTGGGAGACCCAGTACTTC | CATSLRTGGWETQYF
TRBJ1-2 | . | TRBV11-2 | . | TGTGCCAGCAGCGCGTGGGCCCGGAGGGGCTATGGCTACACCTTC | CASSAWARRGYGYTF
TRBJ2-7 | . | TRBV5-1 | . | TGCGCCAGCAGCCCAATCGGGGGAGAGGAGCAGTACTTC | CASSPIGGEEQYF
TRBJ2-5 | TRBD2 | TRBV11-2 | . | TGTGCCAGCAGCACAACCCTAGCGGGGGGTACGGAGACCCAGTACTTC | CASSTTLAGGTETQYF
TRBJ1-2 | . | TRBV19 | . | TGTGCCAGTAGTATAAACGGCGGTTTTGCAGGCTACACCTTC | CASSINGGFAGYTF
TRBJ2-2 | TRBD1 | TRBV11-2 | once | TGTGCCAGCAGCTTTCGGACAGGGGGCAACACCGGGGAGCTGTTTTTT | CASSFRTGGNTGELFF
TRBJ2-7 | . | TRBV16 | . | TGTGCCAGCAAACAGAGCCCGGAGGGCTACGAGCAGTACTTC | CASKQSPEGYEQYF
TRBJ2-3 | TRBD2 | TRBV5-4 | . | TGTGCCAGCAGCTTTCTCGGTAGCGGGAGGGTCGGCACAGATACGCAGTATTTT | CASSFLGSGRVGTDTQYF
TRBJ2-5 | TRBD2 | TRBV7-9 | . | TGTGCCAGCAGCCTAGCGGGGGGGTACGGGAAGACCCAGTACTTC | CASSLAGGYGKTQYF
TRBJ2-1 | . | TRBV6-5 | few | TGTGCCAGCAGGTTGACTGTGTACAATGAGCAGTTCTTC | CASRLTVYNEQFF
TRBJ2-2 | . | TRBV19 | . | TGTGCCAGTAGTACCACAGGGTCAACCGGGGAGCTGTTTTTT | CASSTTGSTGELFF
TRBJ1-2 | . | TRBV5-1 | . | TGCGCCAGCAGCTTGGATAAGTCAGCGTATGGCTACACCTTC | CASSLDKSAYGYTF
TRBJ1-3 | TRBD1 | TRBV14 | . | TGTGCCAGCAGTACCAACAGGGGAATCGACACCATATATTTT | CASSTNRGIDTIYF
TRBJ2-7 | TRBD2 | TRBV9 | once | TGTGCCAGCAGCGTAGTCGGGACTAGCGGCGCGTACGAGCAGTACTTC | CASSVVGTSGAYEQYF
TRBJ2-1 | . | TRBV7-9 | . | TGTGCCAGCAGCTCTCTACCCCCCAATGAGCAGTTCTTC | CASSSLPPNEQFF
TRBJ2-1 | . | TRBV5-1 | . | TGCGCCAGCAGCTTTCGGGGACAAGGGCCGCATGAGCAGTTCTTC | CASSFRGQGPHEQFF
TRBJ2-3 | . | TRBV18 | . | TGTGCCAGCTCACCTGTGACAAGCAGCACAGATACGCAGTATTTT | CASSPVTSSTDTQYF
TRBJ2-5 | . | TRBV19 | once | TGTGCCAGTAGTATGCGGGACGAGGGAGAGACCCAGTACTTC | CASSMRDEGETQYF
TRBJ1-5 | . | TRBV2 | . | TGTGCCTCCCGGGGGAGAGCACGGCCTAGCAATCAGCCCCAGCATTTT | CASRGRARPSNQPQHF
TRBJ2-3 | TRBD2 | TRBV6-4 | . | TGTGCCAGCAGTGGACGGGGGGGAGATACGCAGTATTTT | CASSGRGGDTQYF
TRBJ1-6 | TRBD1 | TRBV27 | . | TGTGCCAGCAGTTCGACAGGGGGCTTCGTTTATAATTCACCCCTCCACTTT | CASSSTGGFVYNSPLHF
TRBJ2-7 | . | TRBV6-1 | . | TGTGCCAGCAAAAAGGGACTCCTGAACTACGAGCAGTACTTC | CASKKGLLNYEQYF
TRBJ1-6 | . | TRBV13 | . | TGTGCCAGCAGCCTCACGGGGGGGAAGAATTCACCCCTCCACTTT | CASSLTGGKNSPLHF
TRBJ2-7 | TRBD2 | TRBV18 | . | TGTGCCAGCTCACGTGGGGGGGATTCCTACGAGCAGTACTTC | CASSRGGDSYEQYF
TRBJ2-2 | TRBD2 | TRBV7-3 | . | TGTGCCAGCAGCTCAAACCGGCTAGCGGGAGGGCAAGGCGGGGAGCTGTTTTTT | CASSSNRLAGGQGGELFF
TRBJ2-7 | . | TRBV6-5 | . | TGTGCCAGCAGTCGTAGTCTAGCCCCCTACGAGCAGTACTTC | CASSRSLAPYEQYF
TRBJ1-2 | TRBD1 | TRBV6-5 | . | TGTGCCAGCAGACGAGGGACAGCTGCTATCTATGGCTACACCTTC | CASRRGTAAIYGYTF
TRBJ2-7 | . | TRBV4-3 | . | TGCGCCAGCAGCCAAGATCCAGGGATGTACGAGCAGTACTTC | CASSQDPGMYEQYF
TRBJ2-2 | . | TRBV5-6 | once | TGTGCCAGCAGCTTCATTGCCGGGGAGCTGTTTTTT | CASSFIAGELFF
TRBJ2-7 | TRBD1 | TRBV27 | . | TGTGCCAGCAGTCCCCGGACAGGGGGCGTCGAGCAGTACTTC | CASSPRTGGVEQYF
TRBJ1-3 | . | TRBV7-3 | . | TGTGCCAGCAGCCCTGACGGAGTCTCTGGAAACACCATATATTTT | CASSPDGVSGNTIYF
TRBJ1-2 | TRBD1 | TRBV9 | . | TGTGCCAGCAGCCCGCAGGGGGCATCGGTTGGCTACACCTTC | CASSPQGASVGYTF
TRBJ2-3 | TRBD1 | TRBV7-9 | . | TGTGCCAGCAGCCAAGGGACAGGCTGGTGGGAAACAGATACGCAGTATTTT | CASSQGTGWWETDTQYF
TRBJ1-1 | TRBD1 | TRBV6-6 | . | TGTGCCAGCAGTTACGGGGGACAGGGCGTTGAAGCTTTCTTT | CASSYGGQGVEAFF
TRBJ2-4 | TRBD1 | TRBV6-1 | . | TGTGCCAGCAGTCCCCAGAGGGGGCAGAGAAACATTCAGTACTTC | CASSPQRGQRNIQYF
TRBJ2-2 | TRBD2 | TRBV11-1 | . | TGTGCCAGCAGCTTAGGACTAGCGGGGGTGGTGGAGCTGTTTTTT | CASSLGLAGVVELFF
TRBJ1-5 | . | TRBV18 | . | TGTGCCAGCTCACAAACCCAGCTGGACTGGGGCAATCAGCCCCAGCATTTT | CASSQTQLDWGNQPQHF
TRBJ2-1 | . | TRBV10-1 | . | TGCGCCAGCAGTGAGTCCAGGTTGTCCTACAATGAGCAGTTCTTC | CASSESRLSYNEQFF
TRBJ1-3 | . | TRBV5-1 | . | TGCGCCAGCAGCTTGGGTCCTACAGGGTTGAGGGCTGGAAACACCATATATTTT | CASSLGPTGLRAGNTIYF
TRBJ2-3 | . | TRBV7-2 | . | TGTGCCAGCAGCGAGAGCGGACCGGGCACAGATACGCAGTATTTT | CASSESGPGTDTQYF
TRBJ2-7 | TRBD2 | TRBV6-6 | . | TGTGCCAGCAGCGGCGGGAGGGGTACGTACGAGCAGTACTTC | CASSGGRGTYEQYF
TRBJ2-1 | TRBD1 | TRBV9 | . | TGTGCCAGCAGCGTAAAACAGGGGGATTGGTACAATGAGCAGTTCTTC | CASSVKQGDWYNEQFF
TRBJ2-4 | TRBD1 | TRBV13 | . | TGTGCCAGCCGGGACAGGGCGTCGAACATTCAGTACTTC | CASRDRASNIQYF
TRBJ1-4 | TRBD1 | TRBV7-6 | few | TGTGCCAGCAGCTTACCACCGACAGGGCTTAATGAAAAACTGTTTTTT | CASSLPPTGLNEKLFF
TRBJ1-2 | . | TRBV4-1 | once | TGCGCCAGCAGCCAAGACCCGTTTCGGCTAGCTAACTATGGCTACACCTTC | CASSQDPFRLANYGYTF
TRBJ2-3 | TRBD1 | TRBV7-9 | . | TGTGCCAGCAGTAGCGGACAGGGGGCGAGAGATACGCAGTATTTT | CASSSGQGARDTQYF
TRBJ2-2 | TRBD2 | TRBV11-2 | once | TGTGCCAGCAGCTTCCCCCCGGCGGGAGGCCCCACCGGGGAGCTGTTTTTT | CASSFPPAGGPTGELFF
TRBJ2-2 | . | TRBV4-3 | few | TGCGCCAGCAGCCAAGGACCGGGAGACCCCACCGGGGAGCTGTTTTTT | CASSQGPGDPTGELFF
TRBJ2-5 | . | TRBV20-1 | . | TGCAGTGCCACGAGGGAAGAGACCCAGTACTTC | CSATREETQYF
TRBJ2-1 | TRBD2 | TRBV13 | . | TGTGCCAGCAGCTTCGTCGGGACTAGCGGGGGGGGTGAGCAGTTCTTC | CASSFVGTSGGGEQFF
TRBJ1-2 | TRBD1 | TRBV6-5 | . | TGTGCCAGCTATCGGACAGGGGACTCACGGAATGGCTACACCTTC | CASYRTGDSRNGYTF
TRBJ1-1 | . | TRBV9 | . | TGTGCCAGCAGCCGCAGGGATACTGAAGCTTTCTTT | CASSRRDTEAFF
TRBJ2-2 | . | TRBV6-5 | once | TGTGCCACCGGGTCGATCGCCGGGGAGCTGTTTTTT | CATGSIAGELFF
TRBJ2-2 | . | TRBV7-9 | . | TGTGCCAGCAGCTCCCTATGGACCGGGGAGCTGTTTTTT | CASSSLWTGELFF
TRBJ1-2 | TRBD1 | TRBV9 | . | TGTGCCAGCAGCCCAGGACAGGGGAGTTTCTATGGCTACACCTTC | CASSPGQGSFYGYTF
TRBJ2-2 | TRBD2 | TRBV2 | . | TGTGCCAGCAGTGAAAGCGGGACGGGGGAGCTGTTTTTT | CASSESGTGELFF
TRBJ1-3 | TRBD1 | TRBV7-9 | . | TGTGCCAGCAGCTCAGGACAGGATTCCTCTGGAAACACCATATATTTT | CASSSGQDSSGNTIYF
TRBJ2-1 | . | TRBV9 | . | TGTGCCAGCAGCTCCAGAACTAGGTACGGTGAGCAGTTCTTC | CASSSRTRYGEQFF